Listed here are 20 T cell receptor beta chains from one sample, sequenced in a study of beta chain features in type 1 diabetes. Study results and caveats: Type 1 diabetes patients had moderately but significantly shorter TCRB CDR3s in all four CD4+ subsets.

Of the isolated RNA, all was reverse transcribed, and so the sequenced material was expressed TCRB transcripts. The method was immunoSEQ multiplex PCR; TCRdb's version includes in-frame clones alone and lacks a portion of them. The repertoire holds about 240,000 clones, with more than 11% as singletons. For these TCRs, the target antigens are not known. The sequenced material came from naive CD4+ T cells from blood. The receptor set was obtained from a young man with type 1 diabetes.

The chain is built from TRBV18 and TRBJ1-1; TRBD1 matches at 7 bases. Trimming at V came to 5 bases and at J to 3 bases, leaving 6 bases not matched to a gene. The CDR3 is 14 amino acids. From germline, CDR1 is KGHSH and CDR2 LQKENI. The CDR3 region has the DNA TGTGCCAGCTCATCCACAGGGGCGGACACTGAAGCTTTCTTT. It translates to CASSSTGADTEAFF.

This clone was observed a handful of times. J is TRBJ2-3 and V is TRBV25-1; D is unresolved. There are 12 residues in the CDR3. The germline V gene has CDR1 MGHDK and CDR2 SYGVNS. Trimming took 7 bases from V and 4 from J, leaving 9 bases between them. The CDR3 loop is CASTPFPDTQYF. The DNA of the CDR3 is TGTGCCAGCACCCCCTTCCCAGATACGCAGTATTTT. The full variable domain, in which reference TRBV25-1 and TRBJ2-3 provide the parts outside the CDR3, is EADIYQTPRYLVIGTGKKITLECSQTMGHDKMYWYQQDPGMELHLIHYSYGVNSTEKGDLSSESTVSRIRTEHFPLTLESARPSHTSQYLCASTPFPDTQYFGPGTRLTVL.

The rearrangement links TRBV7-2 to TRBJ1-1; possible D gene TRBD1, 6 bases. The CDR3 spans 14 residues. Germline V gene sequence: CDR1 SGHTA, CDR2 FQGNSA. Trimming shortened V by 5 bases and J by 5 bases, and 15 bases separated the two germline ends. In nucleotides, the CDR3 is TGTGCCAGCAGCGGACAGTGGGGGCAGACTGAAGCTTTCTTT. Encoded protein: CASSGQWGQTEAFF.

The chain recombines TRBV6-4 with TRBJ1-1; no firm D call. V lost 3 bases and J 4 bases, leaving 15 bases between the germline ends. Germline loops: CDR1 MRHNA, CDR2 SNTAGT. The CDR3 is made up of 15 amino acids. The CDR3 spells CASSEMPGKVTEAFF. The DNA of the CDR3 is TGTGCCAGCAGTGAAATGCCGGGGAAGGTCACTGAAGCTTTCTTT.

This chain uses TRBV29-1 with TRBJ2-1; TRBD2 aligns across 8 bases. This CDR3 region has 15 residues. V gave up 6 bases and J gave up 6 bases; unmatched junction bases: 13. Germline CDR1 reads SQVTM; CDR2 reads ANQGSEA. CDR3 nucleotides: TGCAGCGTCCGCTTTGAGCGGGAGTCAGTCAATGAGCAGTTCTTC. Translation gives CSVRFERESVNEQFF.

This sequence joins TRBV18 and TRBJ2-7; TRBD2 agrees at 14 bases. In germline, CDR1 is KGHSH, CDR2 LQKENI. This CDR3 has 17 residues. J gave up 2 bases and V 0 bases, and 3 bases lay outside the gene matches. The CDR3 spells CASSPPGTSGRAYEQYF. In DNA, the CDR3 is TGTGCCAGCTCACCACCCGGGACTAGCGGGAGAGCCTACGAGCAGTACTTC.

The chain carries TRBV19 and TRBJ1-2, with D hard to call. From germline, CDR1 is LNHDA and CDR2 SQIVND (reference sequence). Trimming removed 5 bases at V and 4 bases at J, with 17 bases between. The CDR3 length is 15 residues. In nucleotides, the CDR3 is TGTGCCAGTAGTTTGCAGTTGGGCAGCTTCTATGGCTACACCTTC. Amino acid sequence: CASSLQLGSFYGYTF.

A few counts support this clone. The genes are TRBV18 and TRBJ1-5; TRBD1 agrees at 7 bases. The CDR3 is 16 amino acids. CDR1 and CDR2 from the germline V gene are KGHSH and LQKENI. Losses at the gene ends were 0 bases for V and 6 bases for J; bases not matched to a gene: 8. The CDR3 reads CASSPPGQGGRQPQHF. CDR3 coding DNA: TGTGCCAGCTCACCACCGGGGCAGGGGGGTCGTCAGCCCCAGCATTTT.

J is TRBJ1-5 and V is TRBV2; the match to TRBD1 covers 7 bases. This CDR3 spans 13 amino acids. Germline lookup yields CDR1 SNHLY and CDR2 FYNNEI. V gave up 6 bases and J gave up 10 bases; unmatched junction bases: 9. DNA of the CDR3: TGTGCCAGCAGCATTGGGACAGAAGTTCCCCAGCATTTT. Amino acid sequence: CASSIGTEVPQHF.

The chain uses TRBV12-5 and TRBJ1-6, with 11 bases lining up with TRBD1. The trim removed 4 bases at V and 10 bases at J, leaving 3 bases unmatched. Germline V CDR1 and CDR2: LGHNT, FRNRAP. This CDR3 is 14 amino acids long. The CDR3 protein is CASGWGQGDSPLHF. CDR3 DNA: TGTGCTAGTGGTTGGGGACAGGGGGACTCACCCCTCCACTTT.

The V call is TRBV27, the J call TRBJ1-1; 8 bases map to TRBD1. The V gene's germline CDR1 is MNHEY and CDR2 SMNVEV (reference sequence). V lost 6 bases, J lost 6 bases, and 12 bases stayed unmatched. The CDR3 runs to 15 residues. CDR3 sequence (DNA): TGTGCCAGCAGACGTCAACAGGGGGGCAACTCTGAAGCTTTCTTT. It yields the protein CASRRQQGGNSEAFF.

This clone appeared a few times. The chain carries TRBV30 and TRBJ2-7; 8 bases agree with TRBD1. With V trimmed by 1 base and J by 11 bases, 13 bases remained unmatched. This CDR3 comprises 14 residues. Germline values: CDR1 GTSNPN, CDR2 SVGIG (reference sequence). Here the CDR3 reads CAWSETGTGRQEYF. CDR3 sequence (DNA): TGTGCCTGGAGTGAGACCGGGACAGGACGCCAGGAGTACTTC.

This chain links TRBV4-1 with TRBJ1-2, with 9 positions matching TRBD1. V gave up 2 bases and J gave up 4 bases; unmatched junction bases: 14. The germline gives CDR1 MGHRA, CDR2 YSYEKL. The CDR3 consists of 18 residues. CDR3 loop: CASSQSPGQGMLRYGYTF. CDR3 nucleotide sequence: TGCGCCAGCAGCCAATCCCCGGGACAGGGTATGCTTCGCTATGGCTACACCTTC.

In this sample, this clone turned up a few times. The CDR3 protein is CSAGPGAEAFF. DNA of the CDR3: TGCAGTGCTGGGCCTGGGGCGGAAGCTTTCTTT. The chain uses TRBV20-1 and TRBJ1-1; a weak D match, TRBD1 (5 bases). The CDR3 has 11 amino acids. V was trimmed by 5 bases and J by 8 bases, leaving 12 bases between them. Looked up from germline, CDR1 is DFQATT and CDR2 is SNEGSKA (reference sequence).

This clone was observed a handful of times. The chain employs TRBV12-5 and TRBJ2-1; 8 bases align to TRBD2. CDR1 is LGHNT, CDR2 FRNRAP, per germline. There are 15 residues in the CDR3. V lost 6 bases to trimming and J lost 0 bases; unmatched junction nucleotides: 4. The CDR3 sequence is CASGRSGSSYNEQFF. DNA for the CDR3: TGTGCTAGTGGCCGGAGCGGGAGCTCCTACAATGAGCAGTTCTTC.

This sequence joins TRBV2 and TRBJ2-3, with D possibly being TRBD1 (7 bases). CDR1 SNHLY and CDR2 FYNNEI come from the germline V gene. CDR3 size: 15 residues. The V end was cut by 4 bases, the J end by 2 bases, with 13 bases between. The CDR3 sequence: CASSGQGGYTDTQYF. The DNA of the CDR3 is TGTGCCAGCAGTGGGCAGGGGGGTTACACAGATACGCAGTATTTT. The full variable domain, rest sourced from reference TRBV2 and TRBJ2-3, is EPEVTQTPSHQVTQMGQEVILRCVPISNHLYFYWYRQILGQKVEFLVSFYNNEISEKSEIFDDQFSVERPDGSNFTLKIRSTKLEDSAMYFCASSGQGGYTDTQYFGPGTRLTVL.

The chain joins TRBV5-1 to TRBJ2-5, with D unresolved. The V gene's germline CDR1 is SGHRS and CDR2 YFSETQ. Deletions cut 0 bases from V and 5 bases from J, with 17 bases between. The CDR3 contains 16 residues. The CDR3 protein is CASSLVADPSLETQYF. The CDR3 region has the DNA TGCGCCAGCAGCTTGGTCGCGGATCCCAGTTTGGAGACCCAGTACTTC.

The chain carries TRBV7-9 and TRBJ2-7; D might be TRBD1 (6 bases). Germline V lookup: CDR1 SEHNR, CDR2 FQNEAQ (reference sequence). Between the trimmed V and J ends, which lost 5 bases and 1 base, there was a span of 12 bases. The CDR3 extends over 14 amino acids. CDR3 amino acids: CASSDRTASYEQYF. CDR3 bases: TGTGCCAGCAGCGACCGGACAGCTTCCTACGAGCAGTACTTC.

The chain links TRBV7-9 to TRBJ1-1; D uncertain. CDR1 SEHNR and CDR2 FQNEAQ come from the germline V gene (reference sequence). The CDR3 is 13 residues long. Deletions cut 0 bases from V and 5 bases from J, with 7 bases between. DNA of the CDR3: TGTGCCAGCAGCTTAGCGCCGGGAACTGAAGCTTTCTTT. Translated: CASSLAPGTEAFF.

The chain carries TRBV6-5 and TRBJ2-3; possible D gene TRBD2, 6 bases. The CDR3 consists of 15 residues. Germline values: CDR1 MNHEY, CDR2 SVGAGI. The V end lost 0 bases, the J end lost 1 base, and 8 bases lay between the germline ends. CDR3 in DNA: TGTGCCAGCAGTTACTCGGCTAGCGGCACAGATACGCAGTATTTT. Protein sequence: CASSYSASGTDTQYF.